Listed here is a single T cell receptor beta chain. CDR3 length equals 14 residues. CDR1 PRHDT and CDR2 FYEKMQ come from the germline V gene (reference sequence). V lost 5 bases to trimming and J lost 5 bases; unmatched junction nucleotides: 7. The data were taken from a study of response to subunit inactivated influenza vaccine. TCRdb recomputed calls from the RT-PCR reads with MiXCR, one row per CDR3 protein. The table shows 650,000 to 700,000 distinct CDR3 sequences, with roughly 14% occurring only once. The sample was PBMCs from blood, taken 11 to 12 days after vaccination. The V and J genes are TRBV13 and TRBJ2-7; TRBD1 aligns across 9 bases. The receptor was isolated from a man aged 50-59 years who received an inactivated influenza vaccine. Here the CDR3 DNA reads TGTGCCAGCAGCCCTGGACAGGGGCTCGACGAGCAGTACTTC. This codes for CASSPGQGLDEQYF.